This entry is about one T cell receptor (beta chain). At survey level, the immunoSEQ assay was run in its v3.0 version. The repertoire was sequenced with immunoSEQ multiplex PCR; TCRdb's copy has only in-frame clones and lacks some. Among 25,000 to 35,000 clones listed, 75% to 85% were seen once. This specimen belongs to a study of long-term antiretroviral therapy in people with HIV. The CDR3 is 16 residues long. Trimming took 3 bases from V and 1 from J; bases not matched to a gene: 6. Germline loops: CDR1 SGHDT, CDR2 YYEEEE. This TCR came from a man between 40 and 49 years old with HIV. The specimen was unsorted PBMCs, collected 0.3 years after starting antiretroviral therapy. The V and J genes are TRBV5-6 and TRBJ2-1; 8 positions agree with TRBD2. CDR3 nucleotides: TGTGCCAGCAGCTCCAGCGGGAGTGGTTCCTACAATGAGCAGTTCTTC. Translation gives CASSSSGSGSYNEQFF.